This T cell receptor beta chain was retrieved from a study of control samples from healthy donors and cancer patients. This clone was detected once. Profiling relied on immunoSEQ multiplex PCR, and the TCRdb table lists in-frame clones only, not all of them. The sample lists 120,000 or so clones; around 87% were seen once. The sequence derives from a man in his forties in good health. The sample consisted of blood.

Written as DNA, the CDR3 is TGTGCCAGCAGCTATAGCGGGGAGACAACGGATACGCAGTATTTT. Amino acid sequence: CASSYSGETTDTQYF. The chain uses TRBV7-9 and TRBJ2-3, with 8 bases that match TRBD2. The V and J ends lost 4 bases and 6 bases, in that order; junction bases with no gene match: 9. Germline V lookup: CDR1 SEHNR, CDR2 FQNEAQ (reference sequence). The CDR3 length is 15 residues. The full variable domain, with the rest looked up from reference TRBV7-9 and TRBJ2-3, is DTGVSQNPRHKITKRGQNVTFRCDPISEHNRLYWYRQTLGQGPEFLTYFQNEAQLEKSRLLSDRFSAERPKGSFSTLEIQRTEQGDSAMYLCASSYSGETTDTQYFGPGTRLTVL.